This T cell receptor (beta chain) was observed in a study of resident and recirculating memory T cells in vitiligo. Libraries were prepared by immunoSEQ multiplex PCR; TCRdb keeps only in-frame clonotypes and omits some of them. The data contain 72,000 or so clones, about 91% of them singletons. With regard to this clone: Its antigen remains unknown.

Stability required unchanged lesions during the previous 6 months. Study-wide results and caveats: No single dominant TCR clone appeared; lesion clonality varied. Sequences differed between biopsy sites and patients, suggesting private specificity.

The sample comprised blood. The receptor was isolated from a male donor with vitiligo.

CDR3 sequence: CASSLLPGTSGSIGSPYYEQYF. The CDR3 nucleotides read TGCGCCAGCAGCCTCCTCCCCGGGACTAGCGGGAGTATTGGCTCCCCGTACTACGAGCAGTACTTC. The V call is TRBV5-1, the J call TRBJ2-7, with 14 bases identical to TRBD2. V was clipped by 4 bases and J by 3 bases; unmatched bases: 24. The CDR3 has 22 amino acids. Germline values: CDR1 SGHRS, CDR2 YFSETQ.